One sample yielded the 32 T cell receptor beta chains listed below, sequenced in a study of shared clonotypes between healthy human individuals (TCRdb year 2020). Library preparation was by the immunoSEQ multiplex PCR assay. In TCRdb, the immuneACCESS table is reduced to in-frame sequences with V and J assigned. These tables do not hold every clone; where another copy was compared, an unresolved V gene accounts for under half, and the others remain unexplained. Present in this sample are 2 million to 2.5 million clones, 93% of which were seen just once. The ten biggest clones cover 0.36% of the sample. The sequencing sample was made of naive CD4+ T cells from PBMCs. What the cell subset or site label conveys for this sample: CD45RA+ positively selected. Source of these receptors: a man between 18 and 35 years old in good health. Some clones in this sample may be carry-over from other donors' samples.

This clone was recorded only once. The chain couples TRBV5-4 to TRBJ2-7; possible D gene TRBD2, 6 bases. This CDR3 comprises 13 residues. The ends were cut back, 4 bases at V and 3 bases at J, with 11 bases in the middle. CDR1 and CDR2 from the germline V gene are SGHNT and YYREEE (reference sequence). The CDR3 here is CASSAGLYYEQYF. The CDR3 nucleotides read TGTGCCAGCAGCGCGGGACTCTACTACGAGCAGTACTTC.

The rearrangement joins TRBV4-1 to TRBJ2-7; the D gene is possibly TRBD2 (5 bases). Trimming took off 1 base at V and 0 bases at J, with 10 bases between the two ends. From germline, CDR1 is MGHRA and CDR2 YSYEKL. This CDR3 has 15 amino acids. The CDR3 loop is CASSQVEGISYEQYF. For the CDR3, the DNA is TGCGCCAGCAGCCAAGTTGAGGGAATCTCCTACGAGCAGTACTTC.

This clone turned up a few times. This chain connects TRBV9 to TRBJ1-5; 7 nucleotides agree with TRBD1. V lost 3 bases to trimming and J lost 2 bases; unmatched junction nucleotides: 5. Germline CDR1 is SGDLS and CDR2 is YYNGEE. The CDR3 loop spans 15 amino acids. The CDR3 loop reads CASSEQGFGNQPQHF. The CDR3 DNA follows: TGTGCCAGCAGCGAACAGGGGTTTGGCAATCAGCCCCAGCATTTT.

V usage is TRBV14 and J usage is TRBJ2-3; possibly TRBD2 for D (6 bases). V was cut by 4 bases and J by 8 bases, with 22 bases left in between. The CDR3 consists of 16 residues. In germline, CDR1 is SGHDN, CDR2 FVKESK. The CDR3 DNA sequence: TGTGCCAGCAGCCCCCACGGGAGTAGAGCACAGATTACGCAGTATTTT. The encoded protein is CASSPHGSRAQITQYF.

This clone was seen more than once but under ten times. Different DNA sequences within this sample yield the same CDR3. This chain links TRBV18 with TRBJ1-1; D remains ambiguous. Germline V gives CDR1 KGHSH, CDR2 LQKENI. The CDR3 has 11 residues. Trimming removed 2 bases at V and 3 bases at J, with 1 base between. CDR3 in DNA: TGTGCCAGCTCACCAGACACTGAAGCTTTCTTT. Translated: CASSPDTEAFF.

The chain employs TRBV19 and TRBJ1-5, with D maybe TRBD1 (6 bases). V was clipped by 7 bases and J by 5 bases, with 15 bases between them. Looked up from germline, CDR1 is LNHDA and CDR2 is SQIVND (reference sequence). The CDR3 sequence is 14 residues long. CDR3 nucleotide sequence: TGTGCCAGTAACTATTGGACAGCGGATCAGCCCCAGCATTTT. Translation gives CASNYWTADQPQHF.

The chain recombines TRBV28 with TRBJ1-5; 7 nucleotides match TRBD1. The V gene end was trimmed by 7 bases and the J gene end by 4 bases; junction bases not matched to a gene: 7. Germline lookup yields CDR1 MDHEN and CDR2 SYDVKM. CDR3 length: 14 amino acids. The DNA of the CDR3 is TGTGCCAGCAATCGGGCAGGGGGGAATCAGCCCCAGCATTTT. Protein product: CASNRAGGNQPQHF.

This sequence joins TRBV2 and TRBJ2-2, with 10 nucleotides matching TRBD1. With V trimmed by 7 bases and J by 4 bases, 15 bases remained unmatched. This CDR3 contains 18 residues. Germline V gene data show CDR1 as SNHLY and CDR2 as FYNNEI. The DNA of the CDR3 is TGTGCCAGCAACCGCAGGGGGACAGGGGATTGGGGCACCGGGGAGCTGTTTTTT. This translates into CASNRRGTGDWGTGELFF. The full variable domain, in which reference TRBV2 and TRBJ2-2 provide the parts outside the CDR3, is EPEVTQTPSHQVTQMGQEVILRCVPISNHLYFYWYRQILGQKVEFLVSFYNNEISEKSEIFDDQFSVERPDGSNFTLKIRSTKLEDSAMYFCASNRRGTGDWGTGELFFGEGSRLTVL.

V usage is TRBV5-6 and J usage is TRBJ1-4, with D maybe TRBD1 (5 bases). CDR3 length: 15 residues. Germline V CDR1 and CDR2: SGHDT, YYEEEE. Trimming removed 2 bases at V and 8 bases at J, with 16 bases between. CDR3 in DNA: TGTGCCAGCAGCTTAGGACAAGGTCTTCAGGAAAAACTGTTTTTT. Its protein product is CASSLGQGLQEKLFF.

The chain uses TRBV6-6 and TRBJ1-1; D is unresolved. CDR1 MNHNY and CDR2 SVGAGI come from the germline V gene (reference sequence). CDR3 size: 15 residues. Deletions cut 5 bases from V and 5 bases from J, with 18 bases between. The CDR3 DNA reads as TGTGCCAGCAGTCAGCGGGGTCTTCGGTTAACTGAAGCTTTCTTT. Residues: CASSQRGLRLTEAFF.

There are a few counts of this clone. The J gene is TRBJ1-5, the V gene TRBV9; perhaps TRBD1 as D (5 bases). V was pared by 4 bases and J by 2 bases, with 10 bases between. The CDR3 is 14 amino acids. Germline V gene data show CDR1 as SGDLS and CDR2 as YYNGEE. The CDR3 region has the DNA TGTGCCAGCAGCAAGGGAGGGGGCAATCAGCCCCAGCATTTT. Its protein product is CASSKGGGNQPQHF.

The V gene is TRBV6-5, the J gene TRBJ1-1, with D uncertain. CDR3 length equals 11 residues. Germline values: CDR1 MNHEY, CDR2 SVGAGI. With 6 bases removed from V and 6 bases from J, the gap between germline ends came to 8 bases. CDR3 protein: CASRIRAEAFF. For the CDR3, the DNA is TGTGCCAGCAGGATACGTGCTGAAGCTTTCTTT.

The rearrangement links TRBV2 to TRBJ1-3; D might be TRBD1 (6 bases). The V end was cut by 6 bases, the J end by 1 base, with 16 bases between. The CDR3 has 16 amino acids. CDR1 and CDR2 from the germline V gene are SNHLY and FYNNEI. The CDR3: CASSGGQTGSGNTIYF. CDR3 DNA: TGTGCCAGCAGCGGAGGACAGACAGGTTCTGGAAACACCATATATTTT.

The V and J genes are TRBV19 and TRBJ1-5, with D tentatively TRBD1 (5 bases). Trimming pared 6 bases from V and 3 bases from J, leaving 12 bases between. The germline V gene has CDR1 LNHDA and CDR2 SQIVND (reference sequence). The CDR3 is made up of 14 amino acids. As DNA, the CDR3 is TGTGCCAGTAGCCATAGACAGAACAATCAGCCCCAGCATTTT. Protein: CASSHRQNNQPQHF.

The rearrangement uses TRBV7-9 and TRBJ1-4, with D possibly being TRBD1 (5 bases). The CDR3 is made up of 16 amino acids. The germline CDR1 and CDR2 sequences are SEHNR and FQNEAQ (reference sequence). V was pared by 5 bases and J by 3 bases, with 16 bases between. CDR3 DNA sequence: TGTGCCAGCAGCCCCGGCGGGGGGTGGGCTAATGAAAAACTGTTTTTT. Translating it yields CASSPGGGWANEKLFF.

This clone was seen just once. The chain carries TRBV11-2 and TRBJ2-7; D uncertain. Germline loops: CDR1 SGHAT, CDR2 FQNNGV. V gave up 5 bases and J gave up 6 bases, with 8 bases separating them. The CDR3 has 11 residues. In DNA, the CDR3 is TGTGCCAGCAGCCCGACCTCCGAGCAGTACTTC. This codes for CASSPTSEQYF.

The V gene is TRBV7-3, the J gene TRBJ1-1; 7 nucleotides align to TRBD1. The CDR3 is 13 residues long. CDR1 and CDR2 from the germline V gene are SGHTA and FQGTGA. Losses at the gene ends were 3 bases for V and 4 bases for J; bases not matched to a gene: 2. CDR3 nucleotide sequence: TGTGCCAGCAGCTTGAGGGGGCCCACTGAAGCTTTCTTT. Translating gives CASSLRGPTEAFF.

The chain recombines TRBV5-6 with TRBJ2-1; perhaps TRBD1 as D (6 bases). Between the trimmed V and J ends, which lost 7 bases and 3 bases, there was a span of 17 bases. Germline assignment: CDR1 SGHDT and CDR2 YYEEEE. CDR3 length: 15 residues. The CDR3 reads CASAFSGHLYNEQFF. The CDR3 nucleotides are TGTGCCAGCGCGTTCTCGGGACACCTCTACAATGAGCAGTTCTTC.

Note on this clone: Other DNA sequences from this sample encode an identical CDR3 as well. The CDR3 spells CASSLGTASTDTQYF. Here the CDR3 DNA reads TGTGCCAGCAGCTTAGGGACAGCTAGCACAGATACGCAGTATTTT. The chain employs TRBV5-4 and TRBJ2-3; TRBD1 aligns across 7 bases. The ends lost 2 bases at V and 0 bases at J; junction bases unmatched: 3. CDR1 and CDR2 from the germline V gene are SGHNT and YYREEE (reference sequence). CDR3 length: 15 residues.

The rearrangement uses TRBV11-2 and TRBJ2-1, with 10 bases lining up with TRBD2. The CDR3 consists of 16 residues. Germline CDR1 is SGHAT and CDR2 is FQNNGV. Trimming took 3 bases from V and 9 from J; bases not matched to a gene: 11. The CDR3 DNA reads as TGTGCCAGCAGCTTCACTAGCGGGGTGGGGAGCCGTGAGCAGTTCTTC. This gives the protein CASSFTSGVGSREQFF. The full variable domain, its missing parts supplied by reference TRBV11-2 and TRBJ2-1, is EAGVAQSPRYKIIEKRQSVAFWCNPISGHATLYWYQQILGQGPKLLIQFQNNGVVDDSQLPKDRFSAERLKGVDSTLKIQPAKLEDSAVYLCASSFTSGVGSREQFFGPGTRLTVL.

This chain connects TRBV5-8 to TRBJ2-7, with no clear D. The V gene's germline CDR1 is SGHTS and CDR2 YDEGEE. This CDR3 contains 14 residues. V was clipped by 0 bases and J by 3 bases, with 10 bases between them. This chain's CDR3 is CASSLAGPFYEQYF. The CDR3 nucleotides are TGTGCCAGCAGCTTGGCCGGTCCTTTCTACGAGCAGTACTTC.

The rearrangement links TRBV27 to TRBJ2-2; tentatively, D is TRBD2 (6 bases). CDR1 and CDR2 from the germline V gene are MNHEY and SMNVEV (reference sequence). V was shortened by 2 bases and J by 1 base, with 14 bases between the two germline ends. The CDR3 totals 17 residues. CDR3 DNA sequence: TGTGCCAGCAGTTTAGATCGACTAGTTCTGAACACCGGGGAGCTGTTTTTT. Its protein product is CASSLDRLVLNTGELFF.

V usage is TRBV6-1 and J usage is TRBJ2-1; TRBD2 matches 7 bases. Germline CDR1 is MNHNS and CDR2 is SASEGT. This CDR3 contains 15 residues. Trimming cost V 6 bases and J 5 bases; bases outside gene matches: 10. The CDR3 sequence is CASSAPERGHNEQFF. CDR3 nucleotide sequence: TGTGCCAGCAGCGCTCCCGAGCGGGGACACAATGAGCAGTTCTTC.

This chain uses TRBV6-4 with TRBJ2-3; 8 bases agree with TRBD2. CDR1 and CDR2 from the germline V gene are MRHNA and SNTAGT. The CDR3 loop spans 15 amino acids. With V trimmed by 4 bases and J by 2 bases, 5 bases remained unmatched. Here the CDR3 reads CASSGLAPHTDTQYF. CDR3 sequence (DNA): TGTGCCAGCAGTGGACTAGCGCCACACACAGATACGCAGTATTTT.

The genes are TRBV7-3 and TRBJ1-5; the D gene is possibly TRBD1 (6 bases). Trimming took 5 bases from V and 0 from J, leaving 11 bases between them. The V gene's germline CDR1 is SGHTA and CDR2 FQGTGA. The CDR3 extends over 15 amino acids. The CDR3 DNA is TGTGCCAGCAGCCAGGGGACGGGTAGCAATCAGCCCCAGCATTTT. Translated, it gives CASSQGTGSNQPQHF.

This chain connects TRBV5-1 to TRBJ1-1; 7 positions agree with TRBD1. The CDR3 extends over 14 amino acids. V trimming: 4 bases; J trimming: 7 bases; junction bases outside the gene matches: 10. Germline CDR1 reads SGHRS; CDR2 reads YFSETQ. The CDR3 region has the DNA TGCGCCAGCAGCCTCGGGACAGCGAGGTATGAAGCTTTCTTT. Amino acids: CASSLGTARYEAFF. Together with reference TRBV5-1 and TRBJ1-1, the CDR3 gives the full variable domain: KAGVTQTPRYLIKTRGQQVTLSCSPISGHRSVSWYQQTPGQGLQFLFEYFSETQRNKGNFPGRFSGRQFSNSRSEMNVSTLELGDSALYLCASSLGTARYEAFFGQGTRLTVV.

The chain couples TRBV10-3 to TRBJ2-7, with a weak D call TRBD2 (6 bases). CDR1 and CDR2 from the germline V gene are ENHRY and SYGVKD. With 5 bases removed from V and 0 bases from J, the gap between germline ends came to 20 bases. This CDR3 is 17 amino acids long. In DNA, the CDR3 is TGTGCCATCAGTCCCCTCCGCGGGCGGGACCACTCCTACGAGCAGTACTTC. It encodes CAISPLRGRDHSYEQYF.

Here the CDR3 reads CASSDTGGEFF. CDR3 DNA: TGTGCCAGCAGTGATACAGGCGGGGAGTTCTTC. The chain combines TRBV6-1 with TRBJ2-1; perhaps TRBD2 as D (6 bases). The CDR3 runs 11 residues. V lost 3 bases to trimming and J lost 14 bases, with 11 bases between them. Germline V gene data show CDR1 as MNHNS and CDR2 as SASEGT.

This clone appeared a few times. Other DNA sequences from this sample encode an identical CDR3 as well. This rearrangement joins TRBV28 to TRBJ1-5; D is perhaps TRBD1 (5 bases). Germline loops: CDR1 MDHEN, CDR2 SYDVKM. The CDR3 covers 13 residues. Deletions cut 3 bases from V and 7 bases from J, with 10 bases between. As DNA, the CDR3 is TGTGCCAGCAGTTTGGTAGGGGTCCAGCCCCAGCATTTT. This codes for CASSLVGVQPQHF. Combining the CDR3 with reference TRBV28 and TRBJ1-5 gives the whole variable domain DVKVTQSSRYLVKRTGEKVFLECVQDMDHENMFWYRQDPGLGLRLIYFSYDVKMKEKGDIPEGYSVSREKKERFSLILESASTNQTSMYLCASSLVGVQPQHFGDGTRLSIL.

The chain recombines TRBV19 with TRBJ1-1; D ambiguous. Per the germline V gene, CDR1 is LNHDA and CDR2 is SQIVND (reference sequence). V lost 3 bases and J 0 bases, leaving 17 bases between the germline ends. The CDR3 loop spans 17 amino acids. The CDR3 DNA sequence: TGTGCCAGTAGTATGGGCCCGGCAAGGCGGTTGAACACTGAAGCTTTCTTT. It specifies CASSMGPARRLNTEAFF. The full variable domain, in which reference TRBV19 and TRBJ1-1 provide the parts outside the CDR3, is DGGITQSPKYLFRKEGQNVTLSCEQNLNHDAMYWYRQDPGQGLRLIYYSQIVNDFQKGDIAEGYSVSREKKESFPLTVTSAQKNPTAFYLCASSMGPARRLNTEAFFGQGTRLTVV.

V and J are TRBV6-6 and TRBJ2-2; maybe TRBD1 (5 bases). CDR1 is MNHNY, CDR2 SVGAGI, per germline (reference sequence). The length of the CDR3 is 16 residues. Deletions cut 3 bases from V and 8 bases from J, with 19 bases between. CDR3 loop: CASSYGPHRNVGELFF. The DNA for the CDR3 is TGTGCCAGCAGTTATGGTCCCCACAGGAATGTGGGGGAGCTGTTTTTT.

This clone was seen once. Other DNA sequences in this sample translate to the same CDR3. V gene TRBV2 combines with J gene TRBJ2-5; D is unresolved. Trimming cost V 4 bases and J 5 bases, with 5 bases left between them. The CDR3 covers 11 residues. In germline, CDR1 is SNHLY, CDR2 FYNNEI. DNA for the CDR3: TGTGCCAGCAGTGTAGGTGAGACCCAGTACTTC. The encoded protein is CASSVGETQYF.